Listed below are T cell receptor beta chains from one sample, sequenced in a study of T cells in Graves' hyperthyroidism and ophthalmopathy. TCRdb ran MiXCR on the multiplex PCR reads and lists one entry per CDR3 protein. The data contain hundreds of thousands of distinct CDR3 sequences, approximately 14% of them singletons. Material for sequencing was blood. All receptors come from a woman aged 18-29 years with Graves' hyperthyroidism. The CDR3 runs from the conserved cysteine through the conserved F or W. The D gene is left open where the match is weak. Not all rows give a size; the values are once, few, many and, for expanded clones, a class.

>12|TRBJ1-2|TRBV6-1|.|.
TGTGCCAGCACGCGACAGTCCTGCGGCTACACCTTC
CASTRQSCGYTF
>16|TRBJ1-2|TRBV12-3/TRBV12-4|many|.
TGTGCCAGCAGTTTGGGATCTTTAGGCGGTCCGGGAGGCTACACCTTC
CASSLGSLGGPGGYTF
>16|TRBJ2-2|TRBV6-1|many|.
TGTGCCAGCAGTGAATGGTTCACAGGTTGGGCCGGGGAGCTGTTTTTT
CASSEWFTGWAGELFF
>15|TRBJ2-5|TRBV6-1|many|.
TGTGCCAGCAGAATAGCCTGGAAGGAGGGGGAGACCCAGTACTTC
CASRIAWKEGETQYF
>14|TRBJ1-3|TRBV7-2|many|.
TGTGCCAGCAGCCCTGGAGGGGCCGGAAACACCATATATTTT
CASSPGGAGNTIYF
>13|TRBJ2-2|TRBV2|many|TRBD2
TGTGCCAGCAACGGGGGGAGGGACGGGGAGCTGTTTTTT
CASNGGRDGELFF
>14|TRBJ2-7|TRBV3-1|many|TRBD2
TGTGCCAGCAGCCAAGGAGCGGGAGCTCACGAGCAGTACTTC
CASSQGAGAHEQYF
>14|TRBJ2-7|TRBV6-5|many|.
TGTGCCAGCAGTTACAGAGGCAGTCCCTACGAGCAGTACTTC
CASSYRGSPYEQYF
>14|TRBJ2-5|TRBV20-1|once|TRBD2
TGCAGTGCGCAACTAGCGGGTCTACAAGAGACCCAGCACTTC
CSAQLAGLQETQHF
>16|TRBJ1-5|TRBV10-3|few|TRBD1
TGTGCCATCAGTGATAAACGACAGGGAAGCAATCAGCCCCAGCATTTT
CAISDKRQGSNQPQHF
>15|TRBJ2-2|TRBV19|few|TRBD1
TGTGCCAGTAGTTTGTATGATACAGGGGTCGGGGAGCTGTTTTTT
CASSLYDTGVGELFF
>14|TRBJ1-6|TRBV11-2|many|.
TGTGCCAGCAGCCTGCAGGGCAATAATTCACCCCTCCACTTT
CASSLQGNNSPLHF
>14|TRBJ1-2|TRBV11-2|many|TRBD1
TGTGCCAGCGGTCCCCAGGGGGCACACTATGGCTACACCTTC
CASGPQGAHYGYTF
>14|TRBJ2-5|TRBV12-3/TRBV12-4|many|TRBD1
TGTGCCAGCAGTCCTGGGACAGGGGGGAAGACCCAGTACTTC
CASSPGTGGKTQYF
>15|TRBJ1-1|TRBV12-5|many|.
TGTGCTAGTGGTTTGGTACCCGGGCAAAACACTGAAGCTTTCTTT
CASGLVPGQNTEAFF
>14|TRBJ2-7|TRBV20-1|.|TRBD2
TGCAGTGCTAGCAGACTAGCGGCAGGCTACGAGCAGTACTTC
CSASRLAAGYEQYF
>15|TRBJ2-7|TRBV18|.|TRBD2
TGTGCCAGCTCACCGACTGCGGGGGGGACCTACGAGCAGTACTTC
CASSPTAGGTYEQYF
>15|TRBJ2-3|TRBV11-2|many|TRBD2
TGTGCCAGCAGCTTGACCGGGACTAGCCCAGATACGCAGTATTTT
CASSLTGTSPDTQYF
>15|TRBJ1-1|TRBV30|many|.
TGTGCCTGGAGTCCGGGCCTAGGGATGAACACTGAAGCTTTCTTT
CAWSPGLGMNTEAFF
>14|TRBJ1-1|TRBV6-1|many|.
TGTGCCAGCTCTGGACTCTCTCGGAACACTGAAGCTTTCTTT
CASSGLSRNTEAFF
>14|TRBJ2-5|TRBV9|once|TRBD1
TGTGCCAGCAGCCAGGACAGGATACAAGAGACCCAGTACTTC
CASSQDRIQETQYF
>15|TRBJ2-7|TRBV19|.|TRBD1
TGTGCCAGTAGTGACGGACAGGGTACCTCCTACGAGCAGTACTTC
CASSDGQGTSYEQYF
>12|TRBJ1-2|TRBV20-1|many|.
TGCAGTGCTAGCAGGGGCCTCTATGGCTACACCTTC
CSASRGLYGYTF
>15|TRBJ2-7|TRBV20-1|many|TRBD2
TGCAGTGCTAGAGATTCCCAGCGGGGTACCTACGAGCAGTACTTC
CSARDSQRGTYEQYF
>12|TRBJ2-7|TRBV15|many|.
TGTGCCACCAGCAGGACTTACTACGAGCAGTACTTC
CATSRTYYEQYF
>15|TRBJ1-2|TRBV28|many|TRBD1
TGTGCCAGCAGCGTACTCAGGGGGCTCGGGTATGGCTACACCTTC
CASSVLRGLGYGYTF
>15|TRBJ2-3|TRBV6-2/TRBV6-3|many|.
TGTGCCAGCAGTTACTCGTGGGGGACCACAGATACGCAGTATTTT
CASSYSWGTTDTQYF
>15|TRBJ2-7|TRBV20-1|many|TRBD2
TGCAGTGCTGGCCCCTTTGCGGGAGATCATTACGAGCAGTACTTC
CSAGPFAGDHYEQYF
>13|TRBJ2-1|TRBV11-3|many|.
TGTGCCAGCAGCTTAGTCGAGTACAATGAGCAGTTCTTC
CASSLVEYNEQFF
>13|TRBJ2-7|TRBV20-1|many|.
TGCAGTGCTGCCCGGGAGTCCTCCTACGAGCAGTACTTC
CSAARESSYEQYF
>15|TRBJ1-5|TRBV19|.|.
TGTGCCAGTAGTATCCCTGGTCGGGGCAATCAGCCCCAGCATTTT
CASSIPGRGNQPQHF
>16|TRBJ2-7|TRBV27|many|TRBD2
TGTGCCAGCAGTCCAGGACTAGCGGGGGCTACCTACGAGCAGTACTTC
CASSPGLAGATYEQYF
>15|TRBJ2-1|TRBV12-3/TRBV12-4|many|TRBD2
TGTGCCAGCAGCTACCTAGCGGGTAGTTACAATGAGCAGTTCTTC
CASSYLAGSYNEQFF
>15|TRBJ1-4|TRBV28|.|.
TGTGCCAGCAGTTCGACCGCGGCAACTAATGAAAAACTGTTTTTT
CASSSTAATNEKLFF
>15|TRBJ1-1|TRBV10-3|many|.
TGTGCCATCAGAACGCAGGACTCGCTGAACACTGAAGCTTTCTTT
CAIRTQDSLNTEAFF
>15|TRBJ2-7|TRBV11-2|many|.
TGTGCCAGCAGCTTAGATCGGCTCAGCTCCTACGAGCAGTACTTC
CASSLDRLSSYEQYF
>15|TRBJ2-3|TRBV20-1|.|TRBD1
TGCAGTCCCCAGACCCGGGACAGGGGATGGGATACGCAGTATTTT
CSPQTRDRGWDTQYF
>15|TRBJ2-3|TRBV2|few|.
TGTGCCAGCAGTGATGAGGGGGAGGGCCGCGGTACGCAGTATTTT
CASSDEGEGRGTQYF
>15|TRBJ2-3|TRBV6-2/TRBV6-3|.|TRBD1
TGTGCCACCGCCCCCCATACAGGGGCTTCAGATACGCAGTATTTT
CATAPHTGASDTQYF
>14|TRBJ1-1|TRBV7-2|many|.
TGTGCCAGCAGCTTAGCGCACGGATTCACTGAAGCTTTCTTT
CASSLAHGFTEAFF
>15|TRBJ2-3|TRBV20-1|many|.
TGCAGTGCTAGATCCGGAAGGGGAGTTCCAGATACGCAGTATTTT
CSARSGRGVPDTQYF
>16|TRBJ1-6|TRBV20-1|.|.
TGCAGTGCTAGTGAGGGGCCGCCGTCCTATAATTCACCCCTCCACTTT
CSASEGPPSYNSPLHF
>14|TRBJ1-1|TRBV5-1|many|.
TGCGCCAGCAGCTTGTTAGCATTTAACACTGAAGCTTTCTTT
CASSLLAFNTEAFF
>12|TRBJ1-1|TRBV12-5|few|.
TGTGCTAGTGGTTTGGAGAACACTGAAGCTTTCTTT
CASGLENTEAFF
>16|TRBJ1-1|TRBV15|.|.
TGTGCCACCAGCAGGGACAGCTCCCTAGGGGACACTGAAGCTTTCTTT
CATSRDSSLGDTEAFF
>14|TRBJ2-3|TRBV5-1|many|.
TGCGCCAGCAGCTTGAGCCCAAACACAGATACGCAGTATTTT
CASSLSPNTDTQYF
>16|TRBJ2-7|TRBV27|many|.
TGTGCCAGCAGAGGGGGGACAAAGATCCGATTAGGCGAGCAGTACTTC
CASRGGTKIRLGEQYF
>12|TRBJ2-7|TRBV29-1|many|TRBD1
TGCAGCGTAACGACAGGGTTCTACGAGCAGTACTTC
CSVTTGFYEQYF
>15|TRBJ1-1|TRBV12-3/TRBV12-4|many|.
TGTGCCAGCAGTTTGGGACCCCCGGGCTGGACTGAAGCTTTCTTT
CASSLGPPGWTEAFF